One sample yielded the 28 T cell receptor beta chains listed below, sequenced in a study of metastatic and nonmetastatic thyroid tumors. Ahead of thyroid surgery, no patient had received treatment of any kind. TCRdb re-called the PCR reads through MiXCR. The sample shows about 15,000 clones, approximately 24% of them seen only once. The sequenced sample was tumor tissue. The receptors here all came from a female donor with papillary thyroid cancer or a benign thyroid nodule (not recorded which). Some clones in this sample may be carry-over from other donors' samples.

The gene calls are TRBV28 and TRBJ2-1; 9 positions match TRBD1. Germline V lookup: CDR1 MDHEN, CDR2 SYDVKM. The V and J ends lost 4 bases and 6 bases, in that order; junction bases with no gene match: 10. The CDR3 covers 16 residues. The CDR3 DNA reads TGTGCCAGCAGTTCATTCCGGGACAGGGACAGCAATGAGCAGTTCTTC. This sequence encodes CASSSFRDRDSNEQFF.

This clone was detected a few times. The CDR3 DNA reads TGTGCCAGCAGTGAAACAGGTTGCTACACCTTC. Protein product: CASSETGCYTF. V gene TRBV6-1 combines with J gene TRBJ1-2; a possible D gene is TRBD1 (5 bases). Trimming pared 2 bases from V and 9 bases from J, leaving 7 bases between. The germline V gene encodes CDR1 MNHNS and CDR2 SASEGT. The CDR3 has 11 amino acids.

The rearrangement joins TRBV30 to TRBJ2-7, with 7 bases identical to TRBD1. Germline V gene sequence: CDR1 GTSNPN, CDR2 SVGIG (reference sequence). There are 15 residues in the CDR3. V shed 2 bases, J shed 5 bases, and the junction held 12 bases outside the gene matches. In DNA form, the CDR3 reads TGTGCCTGGAGTTTGGGTCTCGGACAGGAGGACGAGCAGTACTTC. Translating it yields CAWSLGLGQEDEQYF.

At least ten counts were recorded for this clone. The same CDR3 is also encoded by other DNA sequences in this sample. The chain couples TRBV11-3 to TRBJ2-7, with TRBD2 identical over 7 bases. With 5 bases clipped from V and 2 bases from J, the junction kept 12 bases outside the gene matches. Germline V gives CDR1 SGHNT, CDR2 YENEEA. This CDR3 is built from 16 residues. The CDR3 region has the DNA TGTGCCAGCAGCCCCCGCGGGCAGCGGGACGCCTACGAGCAGTACTTC. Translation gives CASSPRGQRDAYEQYF.

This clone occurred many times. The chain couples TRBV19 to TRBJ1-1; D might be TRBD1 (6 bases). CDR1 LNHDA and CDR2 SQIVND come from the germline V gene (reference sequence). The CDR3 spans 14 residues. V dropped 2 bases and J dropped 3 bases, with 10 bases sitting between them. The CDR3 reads CASSIQGWDTEAFF. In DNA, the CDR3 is TGTGCCAGTAGTATACAGGGGTGGGACACTGAAGCTTTCTTT.

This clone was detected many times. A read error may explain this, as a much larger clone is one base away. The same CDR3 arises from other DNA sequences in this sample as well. CDR3 in DNA: TGTGCCAGCAGCCCCGGGCCAAATTATGGCTACACCTTC. It specifies CASSPGPNYGYTF. J is TRBJ1-2 and V is TRBV6-1; D ambiguous. CDR3 length: 13 residues. V dropped 6 bases and J dropped 5 bases, with 13 bases sitting between them. CDR1 is MNHNS and CDR2 is SASEGT in the germline V gene.

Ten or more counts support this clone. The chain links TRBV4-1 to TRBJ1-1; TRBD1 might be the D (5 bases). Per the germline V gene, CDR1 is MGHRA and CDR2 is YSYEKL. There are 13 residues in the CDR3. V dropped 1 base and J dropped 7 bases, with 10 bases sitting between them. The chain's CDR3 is CASSQGGVIEAFF. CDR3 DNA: TGCGCCAGCAGCCAAGGGGGGGTAATTGAAGCTTTCTTT.

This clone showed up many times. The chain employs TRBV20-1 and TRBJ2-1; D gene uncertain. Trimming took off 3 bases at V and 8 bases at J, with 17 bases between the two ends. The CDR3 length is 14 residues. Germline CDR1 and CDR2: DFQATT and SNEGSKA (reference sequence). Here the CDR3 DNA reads TGCAGTGCTAGGGGGATCCTACTCCGCCATGAGCAGTTCTTC. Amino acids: CSARGILLRHEQFF.

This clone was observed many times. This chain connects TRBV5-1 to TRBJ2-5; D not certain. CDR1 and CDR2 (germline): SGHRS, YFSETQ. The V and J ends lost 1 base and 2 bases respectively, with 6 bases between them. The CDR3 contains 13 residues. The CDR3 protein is CASSLLGQETQYF. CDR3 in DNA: TGCGCCAGCAGCTTGTTGGGACAAGAGACCCAGTACTTC.

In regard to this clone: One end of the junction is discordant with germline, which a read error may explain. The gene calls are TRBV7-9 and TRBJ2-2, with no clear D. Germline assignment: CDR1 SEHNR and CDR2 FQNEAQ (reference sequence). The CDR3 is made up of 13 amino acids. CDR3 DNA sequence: TGTGCCAGCAGCTTGATCGGCACCGGGCAGCTGTTTTTT. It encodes CASSLIGTGQLFF. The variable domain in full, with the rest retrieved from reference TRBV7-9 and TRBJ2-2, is DTGVSQNPRHKITKRGQNVTFRCDPISEHNRLYWYRQTLGQGPEFLTYFQNEAQLEKSRLLSDRFSAERPKGSFSTLEIQRTEQGDSAMYLCASSLIGTGQLFFGEGSRLTVL.

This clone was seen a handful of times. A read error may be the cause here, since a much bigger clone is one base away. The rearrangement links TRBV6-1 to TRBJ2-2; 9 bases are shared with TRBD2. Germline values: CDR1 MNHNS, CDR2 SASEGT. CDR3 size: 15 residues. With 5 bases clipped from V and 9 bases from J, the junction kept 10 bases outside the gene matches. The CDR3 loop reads CASSLSGSNTWELFF. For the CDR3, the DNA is TGTGCCAGCAGTCTTAGCGGGAGTAATACCTGGGAGCTGTTTTTT.

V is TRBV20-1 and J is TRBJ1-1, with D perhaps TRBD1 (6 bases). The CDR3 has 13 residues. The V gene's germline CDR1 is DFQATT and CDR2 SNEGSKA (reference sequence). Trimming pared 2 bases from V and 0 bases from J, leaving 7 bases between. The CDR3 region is CSARQGLNTEAFF. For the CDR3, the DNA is TGCAGTGCTAGACAGGGGCTGAACACTGAAGCTTTCTTT.

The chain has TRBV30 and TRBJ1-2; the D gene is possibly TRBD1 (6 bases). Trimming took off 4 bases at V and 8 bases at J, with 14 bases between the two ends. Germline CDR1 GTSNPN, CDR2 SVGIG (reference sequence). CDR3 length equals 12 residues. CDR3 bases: TGTGCCTGGAACAGGGCCCTGGGAGGCTACACCTTC. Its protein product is CAWNRALGGYTF.

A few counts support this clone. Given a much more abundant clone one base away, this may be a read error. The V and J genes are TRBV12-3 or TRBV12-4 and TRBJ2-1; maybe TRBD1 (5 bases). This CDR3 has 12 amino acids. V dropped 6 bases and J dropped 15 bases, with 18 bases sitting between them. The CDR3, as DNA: TGTGCCAGCAGGGCTCCGGGCCAAGGGGTGTTCTTC. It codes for CASRAPGQGVFF.

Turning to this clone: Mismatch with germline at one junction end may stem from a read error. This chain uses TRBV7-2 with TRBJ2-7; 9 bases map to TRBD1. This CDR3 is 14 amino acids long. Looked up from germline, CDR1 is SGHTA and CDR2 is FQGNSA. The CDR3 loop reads CASIHIDRGYEQCF. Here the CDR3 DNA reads TGTGCCAGCATCCACATAGACAGGGGGTACGAGCAGTGCTTC.

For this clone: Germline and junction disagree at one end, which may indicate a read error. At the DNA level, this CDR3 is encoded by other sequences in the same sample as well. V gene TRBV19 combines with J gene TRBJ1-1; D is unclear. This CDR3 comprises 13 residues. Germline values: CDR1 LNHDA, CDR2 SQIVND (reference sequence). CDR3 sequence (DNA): TGTGCCAGTAGCGACGGTATGAACACCGAAGCTTTCTTT. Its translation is CASSDGMNTEAFF.

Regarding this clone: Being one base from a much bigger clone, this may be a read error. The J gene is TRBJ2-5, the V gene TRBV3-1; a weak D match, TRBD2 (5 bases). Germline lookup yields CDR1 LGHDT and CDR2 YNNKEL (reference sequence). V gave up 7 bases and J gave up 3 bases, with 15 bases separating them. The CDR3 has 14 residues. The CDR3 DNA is TGTGCCAGCATCCCGACTATCGGGAAAGAGACCCAGTACTTC. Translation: CASIPTIGKETQYF.

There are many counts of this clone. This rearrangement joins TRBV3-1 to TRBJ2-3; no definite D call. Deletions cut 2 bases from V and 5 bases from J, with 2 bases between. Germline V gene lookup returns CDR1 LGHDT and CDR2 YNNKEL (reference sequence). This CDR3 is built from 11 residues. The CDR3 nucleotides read TGTGCCAGCAGCCAACTAGATACGCAGTATTTT. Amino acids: CASSQLDTQYF.

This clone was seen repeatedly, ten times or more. The CDR3 coding sequence is TGTGCCAGCAGCTTAGCCGCCCATACTGAAGCTTTCTTT. This translates into CASSLAAHTEAFF. The rearrangement uses TRBV7-9 and TRBJ1-1; D is undetermined. The CDR3 runs 13 residues. Deletions cut 0 bases from V and 5 bases from J, with 7 bases between. Germline values: CDR1 SEHNR, CDR2 FQNEAQ (reference sequence).

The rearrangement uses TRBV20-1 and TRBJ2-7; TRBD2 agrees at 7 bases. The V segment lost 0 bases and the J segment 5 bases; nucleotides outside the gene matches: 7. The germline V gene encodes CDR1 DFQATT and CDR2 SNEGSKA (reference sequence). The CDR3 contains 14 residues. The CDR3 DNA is TGCAGTGCTAGAGATGGAGCGGGAAAGAACGAGCAGTACTTC. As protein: CSARDGAGKNEQYF.

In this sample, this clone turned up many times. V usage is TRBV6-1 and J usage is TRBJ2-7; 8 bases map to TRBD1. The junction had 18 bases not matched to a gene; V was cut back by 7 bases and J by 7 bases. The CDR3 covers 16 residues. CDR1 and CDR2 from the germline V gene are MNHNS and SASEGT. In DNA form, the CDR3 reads TGTGCCAGCAACCGGGATATGACAGGGGCTCGGGGGGAGCAGTACTTC. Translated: CASNRDMTGARGEQYF.

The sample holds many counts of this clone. The chain's CDR3 is CASSYPRVSYTF. The CDR3 DNA sequence: TGTGCCAGCAGTTACCCCAGGGTCAGCTACACCTTC. This rearrangement joins TRBV6-2 or TRBV6-3 to TRBJ1-2; D possibly corresponds to TRBD1 (5 bases). Between the trimmed V and J ends, which lost 2 bases and 9 bases, there was a span of 10 bases. This CDR3 spans 12 amino acids. CDR1 MNHEY and CDR2 SVGEGT come from the germline V gene.

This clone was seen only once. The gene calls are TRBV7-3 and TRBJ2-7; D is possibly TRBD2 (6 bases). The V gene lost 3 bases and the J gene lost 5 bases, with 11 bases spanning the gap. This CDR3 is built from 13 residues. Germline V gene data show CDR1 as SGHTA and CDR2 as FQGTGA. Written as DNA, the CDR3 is TGTGCCAGCAGCTTGGGGGGAAGGGACGAGCAGTACTTC. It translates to CASSLGGRDEQYF.

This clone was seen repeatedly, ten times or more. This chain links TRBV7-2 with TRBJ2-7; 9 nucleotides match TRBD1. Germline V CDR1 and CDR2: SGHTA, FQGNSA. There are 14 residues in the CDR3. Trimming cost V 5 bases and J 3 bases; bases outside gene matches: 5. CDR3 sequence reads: CASSHMDRGYEQYF. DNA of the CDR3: TGTGCCAGCAGCCACATGGACAGGGGCTACGAGCAGTACTTC.

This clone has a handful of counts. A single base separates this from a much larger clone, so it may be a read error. The CDR3 DNA is TGTGCCGTCAGTGAGGGAGAGACCCAGTACTTC. Protein sequence: CAVSEGETQYF. The chain is built from TRBV10-3 and TRBJ2-5; weak D call: TRBD2 (5 bases). Germline V gene data show CDR1 as ENHRY and CDR2 as SYGVKD. This CDR3 has 11 amino acids.

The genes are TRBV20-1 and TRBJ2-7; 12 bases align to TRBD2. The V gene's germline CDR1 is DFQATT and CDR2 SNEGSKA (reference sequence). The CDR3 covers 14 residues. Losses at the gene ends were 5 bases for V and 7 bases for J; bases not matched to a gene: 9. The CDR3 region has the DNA TGCAGTGCTGCCCTACTAGCGGGAGGAAAGGAGCAGTACTTC. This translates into CSAALLAGGKEQYF.

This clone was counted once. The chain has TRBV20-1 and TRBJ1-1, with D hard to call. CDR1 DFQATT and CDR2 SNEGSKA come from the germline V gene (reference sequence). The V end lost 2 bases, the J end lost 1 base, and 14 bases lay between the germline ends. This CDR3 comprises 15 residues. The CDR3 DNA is TGCAGTGCTAGACGGCCCCCTCCTCAGAACACTGAAGCTTTCTTT. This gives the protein CSARRPPPQNTEAFF.

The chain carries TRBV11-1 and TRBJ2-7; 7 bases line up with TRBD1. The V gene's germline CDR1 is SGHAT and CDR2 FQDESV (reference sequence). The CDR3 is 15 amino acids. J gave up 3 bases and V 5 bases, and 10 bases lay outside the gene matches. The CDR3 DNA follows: TGTGCCAGCAGCCTCCGGGACAGTGTTTTCTACGAGCAGTACTTC. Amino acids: CASSLRDSVFYEQYF.